This entry lists 3 T cell receptor beta chains sequenced from one sample in a study of cytomegalovirus exposure and HLA in healthy donors. 60 Vbeta and 13 Jbeta primers were used in PCR. Sequencing was performed with immunoSEQ multiplex PCR; in TCRdb, only in-frame clones are kept and a portion is missing. The sample yields roughly 73,000 clones, roughly 70% seen once. The sequencing sample was made of PBMCs. These receptors all stem from a man between 65 and 79 years old in good health and CMV-seronegative.

V usage is TRBV21-1 and J usage is TRBJ1-1; TRBD1, the D gene given by the table, was not confirmed from the DNA. TRBV21-1 is described as a pseudogene. CDR3 length: 16 amino acids. The CDR3 bases are TGTGCCAGCAGCAAAGCCCCAGACAGGCCCCGGACTGAAGCTTTCTTT. This translates into CASSKAPDRPRTEAFF.

This chain joins TRBV5-4 and TRBJ2-3, with TRBD2 matching over 12 bases. The V gene end was trimmed by 2 bases and the J gene end by 4 bases; junction bases not matched to a gene: 5. Germline loops: CDR1 SGHNT, CDR2 YYREEE (reference sequence). CDR3 length equals 16 residues. The CDR3 nucleotides read TGTGCCAGCAGCTTAGGACTAGCGGGAACGGCAGATACGCAGTATTTT. Amino acid sequence: CASSLGLAGTADTQYF.

This clone has a handful of counts. The chain links TRBV6-5 to TRBJ2-7; 7 bases are a match to TRBD1. V was clipped by 4 bases and J by 7 bases; unmatched bases: 4. This CDR3 spans 12 amino acids. Germline-derived CDR1 and CDR2 are MNHEY and SVGAGI. The CDR3 loop reads CASSSLDREQYF. DNA for the CDR3: TGTGCCAGCAGTTCCCTGGACAGGGAGCAGTACTTC.